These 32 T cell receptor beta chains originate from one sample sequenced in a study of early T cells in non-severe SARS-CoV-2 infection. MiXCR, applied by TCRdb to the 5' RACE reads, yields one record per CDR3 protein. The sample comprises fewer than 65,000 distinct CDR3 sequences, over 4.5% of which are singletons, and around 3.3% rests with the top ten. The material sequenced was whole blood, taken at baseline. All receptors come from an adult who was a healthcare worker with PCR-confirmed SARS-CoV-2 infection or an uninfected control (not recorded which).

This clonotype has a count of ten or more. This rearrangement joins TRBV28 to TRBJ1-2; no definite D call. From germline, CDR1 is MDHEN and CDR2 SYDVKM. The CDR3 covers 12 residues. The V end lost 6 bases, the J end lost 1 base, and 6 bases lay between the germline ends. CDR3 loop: CASSNRNYGYTF. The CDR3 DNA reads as TGTGCCAGCAGCAACCGTAACTATGGCTACACCTTC.

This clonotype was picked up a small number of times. Here the CDR3 DNA reads TGCAGTGCCGGAGGGTACGAGCAGTACTTC. Amino acids: CSAGGYEQYF. This chain joins TRBV20-1 and TRBJ2-7, with D tentatively TRBD2 (6 bases). Germline CDR1 DFQATT, CDR2 SNEGSKA (reference sequence). This CDR3 is built from 10 residues. V was clipped by 6 bases and J by 4 bases, with 7 bases between them.

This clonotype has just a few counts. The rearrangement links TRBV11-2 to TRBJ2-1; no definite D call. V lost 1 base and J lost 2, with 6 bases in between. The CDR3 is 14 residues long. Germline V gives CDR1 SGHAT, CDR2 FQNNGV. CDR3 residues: CASSLAITYNEQFF. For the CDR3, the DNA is TGTGCCAGCAGCTTAGCTATTACCTACAATGAGCAGTTCTTC.

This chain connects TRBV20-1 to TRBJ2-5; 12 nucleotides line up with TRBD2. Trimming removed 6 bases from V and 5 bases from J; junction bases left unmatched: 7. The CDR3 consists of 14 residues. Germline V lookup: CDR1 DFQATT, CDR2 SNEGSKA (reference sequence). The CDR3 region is CSAQLAGGMETQYF. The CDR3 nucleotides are TGCAGTGCCCAACTAGCGGGAGGCATGGAGACCCAGTACTTC.

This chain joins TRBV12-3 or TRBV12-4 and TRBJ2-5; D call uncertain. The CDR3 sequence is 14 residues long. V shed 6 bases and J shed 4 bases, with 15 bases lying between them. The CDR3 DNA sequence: TGTGCCAGCAGGGAAGGGCCATCTCGAGAGACCCAGTACTTC. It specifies CASREGPSRETQYF.

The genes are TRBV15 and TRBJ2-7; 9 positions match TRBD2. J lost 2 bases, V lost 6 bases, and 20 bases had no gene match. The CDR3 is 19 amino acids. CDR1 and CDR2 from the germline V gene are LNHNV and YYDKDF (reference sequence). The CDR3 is CATSTGKMWASGIPYEQYF. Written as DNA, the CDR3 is TGTGCCACCAGTACAGGGAAAATGTGGGCTAGCGGGATCCCCTACGAGCAGTACTTC.

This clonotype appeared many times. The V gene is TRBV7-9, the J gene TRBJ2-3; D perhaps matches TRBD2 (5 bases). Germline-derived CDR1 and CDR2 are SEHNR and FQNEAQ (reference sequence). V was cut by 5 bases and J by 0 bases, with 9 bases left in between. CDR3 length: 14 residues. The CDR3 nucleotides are TGTGCCAGCAGCGTCGGGGTTAGCACAGATACGCAGTATTTT. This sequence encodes CASSVGVSTDTQYF.

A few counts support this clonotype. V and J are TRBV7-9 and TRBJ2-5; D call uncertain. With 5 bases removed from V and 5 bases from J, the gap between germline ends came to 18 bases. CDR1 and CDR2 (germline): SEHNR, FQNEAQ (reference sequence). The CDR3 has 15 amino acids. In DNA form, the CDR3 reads TGTGCCAGCAGCCCCCCGGTAATTACGAAGGAGACCCAGTACTTC. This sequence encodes CASSPPVITKETQYF.

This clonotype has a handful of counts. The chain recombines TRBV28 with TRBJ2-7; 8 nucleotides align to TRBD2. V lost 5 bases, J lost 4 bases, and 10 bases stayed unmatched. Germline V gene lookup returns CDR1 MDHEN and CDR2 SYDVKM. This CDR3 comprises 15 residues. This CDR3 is CASSPKGLGAYEQYF. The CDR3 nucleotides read TGTGCCAGCAGTCCAAAGGGACTAGGCGCTTACGAGCAGTACTTC.

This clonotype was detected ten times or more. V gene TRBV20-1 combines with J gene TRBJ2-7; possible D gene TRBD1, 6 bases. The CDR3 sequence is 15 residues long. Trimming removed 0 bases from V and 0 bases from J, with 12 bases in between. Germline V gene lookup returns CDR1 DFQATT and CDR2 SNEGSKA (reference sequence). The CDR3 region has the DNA TGCAGTGCTAGAGATCTTGACAGGAGCTCCTACGAGCAGTACTTC. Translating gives CSARDLDRSSYEQYF.

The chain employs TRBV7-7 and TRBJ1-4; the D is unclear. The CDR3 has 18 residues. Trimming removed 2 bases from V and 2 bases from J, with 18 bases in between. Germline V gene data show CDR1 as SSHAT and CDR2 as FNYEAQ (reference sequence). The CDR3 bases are TGTGCCAGCAGCTTAAGCCCTCTCTCTAGCGGTACTAATGAAAAACTGTTTTTT. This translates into CASSLSPLSSGTNEKLFF.

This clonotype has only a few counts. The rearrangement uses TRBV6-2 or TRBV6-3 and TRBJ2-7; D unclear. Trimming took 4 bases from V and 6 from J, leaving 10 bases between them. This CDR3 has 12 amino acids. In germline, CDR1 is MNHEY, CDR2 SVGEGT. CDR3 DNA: TGTGCCAGCAGTTCCCAGAGCATCGAGCAGTACTTC. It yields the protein CASSSQSIEQYF.

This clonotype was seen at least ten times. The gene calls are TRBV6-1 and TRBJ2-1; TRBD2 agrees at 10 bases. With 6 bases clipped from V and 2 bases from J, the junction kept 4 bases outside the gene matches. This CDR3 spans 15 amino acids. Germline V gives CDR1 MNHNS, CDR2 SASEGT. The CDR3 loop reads CASSSGLAAYNEQFF. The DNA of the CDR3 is TGTGCCAGCAGCTCCGGACTAGCGGCCTACAATGAGCAGTTCTTC.

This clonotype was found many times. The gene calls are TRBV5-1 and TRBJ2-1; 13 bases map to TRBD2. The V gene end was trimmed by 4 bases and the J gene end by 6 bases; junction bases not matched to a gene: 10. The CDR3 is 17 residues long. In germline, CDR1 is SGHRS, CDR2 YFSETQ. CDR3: CASSREGLAGQANEQFF. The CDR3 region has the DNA TGCGCCAGCAGCCGTGAGGGACTAGCGGGACAGGCCAATGAGCAGTTCTTC.

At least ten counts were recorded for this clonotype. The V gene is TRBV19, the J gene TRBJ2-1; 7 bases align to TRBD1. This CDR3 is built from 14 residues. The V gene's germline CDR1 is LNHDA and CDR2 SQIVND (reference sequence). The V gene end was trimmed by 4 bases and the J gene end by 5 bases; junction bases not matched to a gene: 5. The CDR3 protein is CASSSAGGNNEQFF. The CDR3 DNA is TGTGCCAGTAGTAGCGCAGGGGGAAACAATGAGCAGTTCTTC.

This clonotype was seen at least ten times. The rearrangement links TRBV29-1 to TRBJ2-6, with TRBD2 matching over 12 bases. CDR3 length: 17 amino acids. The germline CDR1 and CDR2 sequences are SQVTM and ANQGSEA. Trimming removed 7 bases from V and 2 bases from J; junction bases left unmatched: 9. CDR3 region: CSGQTSGSLPGANVLTF. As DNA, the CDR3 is TGCAGCGGCCAGACTAGCGGGAGCCTGCCTGGGGCCAACGTCCTGACTTTC.

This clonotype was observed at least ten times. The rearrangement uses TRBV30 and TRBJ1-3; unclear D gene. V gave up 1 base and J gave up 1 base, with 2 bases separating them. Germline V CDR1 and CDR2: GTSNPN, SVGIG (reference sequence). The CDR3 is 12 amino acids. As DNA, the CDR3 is TGTGCCTGGAGTGGTTCTGGAAACACCATATATTTT. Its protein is CAWSGSGNTIYF.

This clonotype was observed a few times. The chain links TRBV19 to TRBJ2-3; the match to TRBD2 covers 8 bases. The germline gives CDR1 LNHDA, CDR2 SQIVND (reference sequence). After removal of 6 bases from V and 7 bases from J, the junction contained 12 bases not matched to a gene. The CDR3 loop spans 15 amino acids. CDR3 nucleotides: TGTGCCAGTAGAACGGGAGGGTGGTCGCCCCATACGCAGTATTTT. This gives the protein CASRTGGWSPHTQYF.

CDR3: CASSQVGAGETQYF. The DNA for the CDR3 is TGTGCCAGCAGCCAAGTGGGGGCAGGGGAGACCCAGTACTTC. The rearrangement uses TRBV3-1 and TRBJ2-5; D perhaps matches TRBD1 (6 bases). CDR1 and CDR2 from the germline V gene are LGHDT and YNNKEL (reference sequence). This CDR3 is built from 14 residues. The ends were cut back, 1 base at V and 5 bases at J, with 11 bases in the middle.

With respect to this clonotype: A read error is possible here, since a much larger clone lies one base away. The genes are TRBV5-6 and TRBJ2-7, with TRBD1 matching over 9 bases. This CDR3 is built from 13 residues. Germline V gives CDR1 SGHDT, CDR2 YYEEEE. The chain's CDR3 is CACSSTGGDEQYF. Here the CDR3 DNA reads TGTGCCTGCAGCTCTACAGGGGGCGACGAGCAGTACTTC.

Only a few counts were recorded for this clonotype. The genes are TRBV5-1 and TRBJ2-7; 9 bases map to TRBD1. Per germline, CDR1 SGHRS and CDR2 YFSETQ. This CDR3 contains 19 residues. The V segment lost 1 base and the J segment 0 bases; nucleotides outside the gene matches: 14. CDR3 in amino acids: CASSLSPGQGVQSSYEQYF. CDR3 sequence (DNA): TGCGCCAGCAGCTTGTCGCCGGGACAGGGCGTTCAGAGCTCCTACGAGCAGTACTTC.

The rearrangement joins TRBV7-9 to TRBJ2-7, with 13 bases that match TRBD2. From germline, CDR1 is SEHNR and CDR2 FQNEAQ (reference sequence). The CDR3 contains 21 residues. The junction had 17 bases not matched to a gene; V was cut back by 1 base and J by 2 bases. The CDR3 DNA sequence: TGTGCCAGCAGCTTAGGGAGAAGGGCTTCTTTGGGACTAGCGGGAACCTACGAGCAGTACTTC. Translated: CASSLGRRASLGLAGTYEQYF.

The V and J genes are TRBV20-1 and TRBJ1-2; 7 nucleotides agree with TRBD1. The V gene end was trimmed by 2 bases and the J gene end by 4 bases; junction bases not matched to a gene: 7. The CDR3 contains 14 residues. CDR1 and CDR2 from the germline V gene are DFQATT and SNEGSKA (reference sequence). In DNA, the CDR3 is TGCAGTGCTAGACGGGACAGCACCGGCTATGGCTACACCTTC. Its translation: CSARRDSTGYGYTF.

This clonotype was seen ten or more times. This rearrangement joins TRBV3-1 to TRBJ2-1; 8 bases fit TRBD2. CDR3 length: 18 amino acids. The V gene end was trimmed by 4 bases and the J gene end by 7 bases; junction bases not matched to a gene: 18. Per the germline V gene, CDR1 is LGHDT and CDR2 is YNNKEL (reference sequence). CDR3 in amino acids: CASSRPPTRAGVWNEQFF. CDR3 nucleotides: TGTGCCAGCAGCCGACCTCCGACTAGAGCGGGAGTGTGGAATGAGCAGTTCTTC.

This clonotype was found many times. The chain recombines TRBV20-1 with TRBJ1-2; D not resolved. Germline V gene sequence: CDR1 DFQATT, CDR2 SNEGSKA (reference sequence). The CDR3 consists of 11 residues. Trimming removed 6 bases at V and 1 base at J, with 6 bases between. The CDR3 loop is CSAINNYGYTF. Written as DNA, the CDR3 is TGCAGTGCCATAAATAACTATGGCTACACCTTC.

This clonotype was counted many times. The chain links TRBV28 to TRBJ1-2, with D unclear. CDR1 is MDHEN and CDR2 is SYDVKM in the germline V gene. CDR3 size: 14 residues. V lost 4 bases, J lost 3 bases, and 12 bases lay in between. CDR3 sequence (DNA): TGTGCCAGCAGTTCAGGAGAAGGGCACTATGGCTACACCTTC. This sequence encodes CASSSGEGHYGYTF.

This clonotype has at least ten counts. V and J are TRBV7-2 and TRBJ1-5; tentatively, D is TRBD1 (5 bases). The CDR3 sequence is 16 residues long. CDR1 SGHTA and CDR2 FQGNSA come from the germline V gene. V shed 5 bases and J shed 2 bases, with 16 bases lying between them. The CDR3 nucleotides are TGTGCCAGCAGCCCCTACCCTACAGGAGGCAATCAGCCCCAGCATTTT. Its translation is CASSPYPTGGNQPQHF.

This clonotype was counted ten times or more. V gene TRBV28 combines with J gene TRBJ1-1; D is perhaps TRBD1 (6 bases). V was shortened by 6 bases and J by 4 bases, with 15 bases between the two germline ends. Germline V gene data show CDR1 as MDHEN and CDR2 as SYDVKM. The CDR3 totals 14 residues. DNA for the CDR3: TGTGCCAGCAGCCTTAACACAGGGAGCACTGAAGCTTTCTTT. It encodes CASSLNTGSTEAFF.

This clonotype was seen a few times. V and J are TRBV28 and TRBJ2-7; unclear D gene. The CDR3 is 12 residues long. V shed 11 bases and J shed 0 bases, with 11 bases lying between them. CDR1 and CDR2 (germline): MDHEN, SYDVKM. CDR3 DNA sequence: TGTGCCGGAGCTGAAAGCTCCTACGAGCAGTACTTC. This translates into CAGAESSYEQYF.

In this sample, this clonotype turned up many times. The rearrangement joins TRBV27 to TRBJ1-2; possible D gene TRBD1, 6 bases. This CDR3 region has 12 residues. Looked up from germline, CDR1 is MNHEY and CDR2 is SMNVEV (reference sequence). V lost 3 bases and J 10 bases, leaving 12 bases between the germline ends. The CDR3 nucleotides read TGTGCCAGCAGTTTTGACAGGAGCGCCTACACCTTC. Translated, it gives CASSFDRSAYTF.

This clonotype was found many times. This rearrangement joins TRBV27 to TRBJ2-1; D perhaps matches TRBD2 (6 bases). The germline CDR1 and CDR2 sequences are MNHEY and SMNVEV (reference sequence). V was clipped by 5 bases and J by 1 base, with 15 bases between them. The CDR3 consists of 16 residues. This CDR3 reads CASSLPMAGSYNEQFF. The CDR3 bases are TGTGCCAGCAGTCTGCCCATGGCGGGGTCCTACAATGAGCAGTTCTTC.

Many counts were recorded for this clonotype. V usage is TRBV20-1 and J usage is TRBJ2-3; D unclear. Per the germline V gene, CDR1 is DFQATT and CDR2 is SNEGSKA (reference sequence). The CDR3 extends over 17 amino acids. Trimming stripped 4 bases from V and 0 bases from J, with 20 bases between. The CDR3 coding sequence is TGCAGTGCTATCCACATCCGAGCGAGTCCTAGCACAGATACGCAGTATTTT. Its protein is CSAIHIRASPSTDTQYF.